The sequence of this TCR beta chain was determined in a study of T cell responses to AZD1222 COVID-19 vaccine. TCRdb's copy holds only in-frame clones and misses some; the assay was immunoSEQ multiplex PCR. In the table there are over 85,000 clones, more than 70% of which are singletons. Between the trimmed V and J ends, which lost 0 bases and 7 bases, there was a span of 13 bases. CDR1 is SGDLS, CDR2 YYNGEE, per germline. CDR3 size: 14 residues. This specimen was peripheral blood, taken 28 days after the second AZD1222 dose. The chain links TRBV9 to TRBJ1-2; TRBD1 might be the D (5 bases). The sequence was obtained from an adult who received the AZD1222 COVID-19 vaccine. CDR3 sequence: CASSVEAGSSGYTF. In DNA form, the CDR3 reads TGTGCCAGCAGCGTAGAGGCAGGGTCGAGTGGCTACACCTTC.